This T cell receptor (beta chain) derives from a study of control samples from healthy donors and cancer patients. This clone was observed a single time. Clones were read by immunoSEQ multiplex PCR, and TCRdb kept only the in-frame ones, dropping some. The sample lists around 30,000 clones; roughly 92% were seen once. The clonotype originates from a man aged 40-49 years with colorectal cancer. Sequences were obtained from PBMCs.

CDR3 nucleotides: TGTGCCAGCAGCGGCGCAATCGGACAGGGTAGCGGAAAACTGTTTTTT. This encodes CASSGAIGQGSGKLFF. The rearrangement links TRBV7-2 to TRBJ1-4; the match to TRBD1 covers 8 bases. The trim removed 5 bases at V and 10 bases at J, leaving 15 bases unmatched. The CDR3 runs 16 residues. The germline CDR1 and CDR2 sequences are SGHTA and FQGNSA.